This TCR beta chain was retrieved from a study of T cell responses to AZD1222 COVID-19 vaccine. The repertoire was sequenced with immunoSEQ multiplex PCR; TCRdb's copy has only in-frame clones and lacks some. The sample has about 110,000 clones; approximately 90% are singletons. V was trimmed by 3 bases and J by 4 bases, leaving 7 bases between them. CDR1 and CDR2 from the germline V gene are SGHDT and YYEEEE. This CDR3 contains 12 residues. This receptor was taken from an adult in good health. This sequence joins TRBV5-6 and TRBJ1-2; D not certain. This sample comprised peripheral blood, obtained on day 0 of MenACWY control vaccination. The CDR3 loop is CASSSGGYGYTF. The CDR3 DNA sequence: TGTGCCAGCAGCTCGGGAGGCTATGGCTACACCTTC.